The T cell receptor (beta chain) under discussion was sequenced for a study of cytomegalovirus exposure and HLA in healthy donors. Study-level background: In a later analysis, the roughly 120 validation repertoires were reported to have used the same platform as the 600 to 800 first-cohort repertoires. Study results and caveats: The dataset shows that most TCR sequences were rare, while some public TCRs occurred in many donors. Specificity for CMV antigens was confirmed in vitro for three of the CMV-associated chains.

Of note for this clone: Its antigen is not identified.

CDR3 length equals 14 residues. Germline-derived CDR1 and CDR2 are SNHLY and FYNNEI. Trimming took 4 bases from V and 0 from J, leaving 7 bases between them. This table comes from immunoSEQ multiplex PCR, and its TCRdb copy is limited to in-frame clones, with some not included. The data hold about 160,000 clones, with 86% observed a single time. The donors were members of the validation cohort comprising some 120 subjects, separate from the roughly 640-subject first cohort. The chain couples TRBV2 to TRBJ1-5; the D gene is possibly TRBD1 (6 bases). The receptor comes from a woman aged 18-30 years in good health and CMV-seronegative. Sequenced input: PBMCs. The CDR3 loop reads CASSGTVSNQPQHF. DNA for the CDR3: TGTGCCAGCAGTGGGACAGTTAGCAATCAGCCCCAGCATTTT. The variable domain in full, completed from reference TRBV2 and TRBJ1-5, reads EPEVTQTPSHQVTQMGQEVILRCVPISNHLYFYWYRQILGQKVEFLVSFYNNEISEKSEIFDDQFSVERPDGSNFTLKIRSTKLEDSAMYFCASSGTVSNQPQHFGDGTRLSIL.